A single sample is the source of the 8 T cell receptor beta chains below, sequenced in a study of OX40 agonist ivuxolimab in advanced cancers. Clones were read by immunoSEQ multiplex PCR, and TCRdb kept only the in-frame ones, dropping some. In the table there are approximately 10,000 clones, under 80% of which are singletons. Source: CD4+ or CD8+ T cells sorted from blood, taken in a trial of the OX40 agonist ivuxolimab. The receptors come from an adult with an advanced solid tumor such as melanoma, head and neck, liver or kidney cancer.

The J gene is TRBJ2-1, the V gene TRBV19, with 7 bases that match TRBD2. Germline V gene lookup returns CDR1 LNHDA and CDR2 SQIVND (reference sequence). CDR3 size: 17 residues. The junction had 11 bases not matched to a gene; V was cut back by 6 bases and J by 0 bases. CDR3 amino acids: CASSRVPAGASYNEQFF. DNA for the CDR3: TGTGCCAGTAGCAGAGTACCGGCGGGAGCCTCCTACAATGAGCAGTTCTTC.

This chain connects TRBV9 to TRBJ2-2; D is uncertain. V lost 4 bases, J lost 3 bases, and 22 bases lay in between. The CDR3 extends over 18 amino acids. The V gene's germline CDR1 is SGDLS and CDR2 YYNGEE. The CDR3 region has the DNA TGTGCCAGCAGCTCTCCAGCCCGGGTGACGGGTGACACCGGGGAGCTGTTTTTT. Amino acids: CASSSPARVTGDTGELFF.

The CDR3 here is CASSFIGVSKISGENTEAFF. In nucleotides, the CDR3 is TGTGCCAGCAGCTTTATTGGAGTAAGTAAAATTTCCGGGGAGAACACTGAAGCTTTCTTT. The chain joins TRBV5-8 to TRBJ1-1; D uncertain. The CDR3 contains 20 residues. V lost 2 bases and J lost 1, with 27 bases in between. The germline gives CDR1 SGHTS, CDR2 YDEGEE.

On this clone itself: One junction end disagrees with the germline gene, perhaps due to a read error. The chain couples TRBV11-2 to TRBJ1-2, with D maybe TRBD1 (6 bases). CDR3 length: 12 residues. CDR1 SGHAT and CDR2 FQNNGV come from the germline V gene. The CDR3 loop is CASREVKSDSPF. DNA for the CDR3: TGTGCCAGCAGGGAGGTTAAGTCGGACAGCCCCTTC.

The chain links TRBV4-3 to TRBJ2-5; 7 bases match TRBD2. With 0 bases clipped from V and 4 bases from J, the junction kept 8 bases outside the gene matches. Germline V CDR1 and CDR2: LGHNA, YSLEER. This CDR3 comprises 16 residues. The CDR3 nucleotides are TGCGCCAGCAGCCAAGATCGCGGGAGAGGAGGAGAGACCCAGTACTTC. This encodes CASSQDRGRGGETQYF.

This clone was seen a single time. The V gene is TRBV7-9, the J gene TRBJ2-1; no clear D gene. Germline CDR1 reads SEHNR; CDR2 reads FQNEAQ (reference sequence). Trimming took off 3 bases at V and 0 bases at J, with 12 bases between the two ends. The CDR3 consists of 16 residues. The CDR3 DNA is TGTGCCAGCAGCTTTCGGGTGGGTAGCTCCTACAATGAGCAGTTCTTC. Protein sequence: CASSFRVGSSYNEQFF.

This clone is categorized as medium-sized. The chain has TRBV27 and TRBJ2-7; the D is unclear. The V end lost 0 bases, the J end lost 3 bases, and 6 bases lay between the germline ends. Germline assignment: CDR1 MNHEY and CDR2 SMNVEV (reference sequence). CDR3 length equals 13 residues. The CDR3 DNA reads as TGTGCCAGCAGTTTATCCTATAACTACGAGCAGTACTTC. Its protein product is CASSLSYNYEQYF.

This clone is deemed medium-sized. V usage is TRBV5-4 and J usage is TRBJ2-4; a weak D match, TRBD2 (5 bases). Per germline, CDR1 SGHNT and CDR2 YYREEE (reference sequence). V was shortened by 4 bases and J by 8 bases, with 13 bases between the two germline ends. This CDR3 is 13 amino acids long. The CDR3 loop reads CASSPEGRDIQYF. In nucleotides, the CDR3 is TGTGCCAGCAGCCCCGAAGGGCGGGACATTCAGTACTTC.